The source of this T cell receptor (beta chain) is a study of blood T cells in healthy people across ages. The wider study: Roughly one uniquely barcoded beta molecule per two T cells was captured. Points from the study as a whole: Estimates based on one million T cells were treated as lower bounds. Older age went with lower TCR beta diversity per million T cells, in a roughly linear way.

On this clonotype itself: Its antigen remains unknown.

PCR was performed a second time for 7 to 11 cycles using a sample-barcoded 5' primer and a J-beta primer mix. Every cDNA molecule carried a tag from a template-switch adaptor bearing 12 random nucleotides. TCRdb called the 5' RACE reads again in MiXCR, with one record for every CDR3 protein. This sample has about 680,000 distinct CDR3 sequences, with over 45% found just once. From germline, CDR1 is SGHNT and CDR2 YYREEE (reference sequence). V lost 5 bases and J 8 bases, leaving 11 bases between the germline ends. The CDR3 consists of 12 residues. The sequencing sample was made of blood. The rearrangement uses TRBV5-4 and TRBJ2-1, with D possibly being TRBD1 (5 bases). This TCR derives from a woman aged 60-75 years in good health. This CDR3 reads CASSSSGYEQFF. As DNA, the CDR3 is TGTGCCAGCAGTTCTTCAGGGTATGAGCAGTTCTTC.